A single sample is the source of the 11 T cell receptor beta chains below, sequenced in a study of read filtering for tumor transcriptome and immune sequencing. Molecular barcoded adaptors covering alpha/delta and beta/gamma chains were used on 400 ng RNA. TCRdb independently ran MiXCR on the reads; one entry per CDR3 protein. The sample records roughly 130,000 distinct CDR3 sequences, 13% being singletons. Material for sequencing was a population of CD138-negative cells sorted from bone marrow. The receptors originated from a donor at least 40 years old with multiple myeloma.

Ten or more counts support this clonotype. CDR3: CSAGGTSGGVQETQYF. CDR3 nucleotides: TGCAGCGCAGGAGGGACTAGCGGGGGGGTTCAAGAGACCCAGTACTTC. The V call is TRBV29-1, the J call TRBJ2-5; TRBD2 agrees at 16 bases. Germline loops: CDR1 SQVTM, CDR2 ANQGSEA. This CDR3 has 16 amino acids. V gave up 7 bases and J gave up 2 bases; unmatched junction bases: 7.

At least ten counts were recorded for this clonotype. V gene TRBV9 combines with J gene TRBJ1-1, with D unresolved. V lost 0 bases and J lost 4, with 13 bases in between. This CDR3 contains 15 residues. Germline loops: CDR1 SGDLS, CDR2 YYNGEE. The CDR3 loop reads CASSVDPGSVTEAFF. CDR3 DNA sequence: TGTGCCAGCAGCGTAGATCCGGGATCCGTCACTGAAGCTTTCTTT.

This clonotype was detected ten times or more. The genes are TRBV4-1 and TRBJ1-2, with D possibly TRBD1 on 5 matching bases. There are 18 residues in the CDR3. Germline V gene sequence: CDR1 MGHRA, CDR2 YSYEKL. V lost 0 bases to trimming and J lost 1 base, with 18 bases between them. The CDR3 DNA reads TGCGCCAGCAGCCAAGATGTAGGTTACCGCGGGGGTAACTATGGCTACACCTTC. This translates into CASSQDVGYRGGNYGYTF.

In this sample, this clonotype turned up a few times. The chain combines TRBV12-3 or TRBV12-4 with TRBJ1-2; possibly TRBD1 for D (5 bases). Deletions cut 2 bases from V and 6 bases from J, with 10 bases between. The length of the CDR3 is 13 residues. For the CDR3, the DNA is TGTGCCAGCAGTTTACGCAGGGAGAATGGCTACACCTTC. This encodes CASSLRRENGYTF.

This clonotype was recorded many times. The V gene is TRBV5-5, the J gene TRBJ2-5; D perhaps matches TRBD2 (6 bases). This CDR3 region has 14 residues. V was clipped by 6 bases and J by 5 bases, with 17 bases between them. Germline V gives CDR1 SGHKS, CDR2 YYEKEE (reference sequence). The CDR3 sequence: CASTNAEGWETQYF. The CDR3 DNA follows: TGTGCCAGCACCAACGCGGAGGGGTGGGAGACCCAGTACTTC.

This clonotype was recorded a few times. The J gene is TRBJ2-5, the V gene TRBV5-1, with TRBD1 identical over 8 bases. The germline V gene encodes CDR1 SGHRS and CDR2 YFSETQ. CDR3 size: 15 residues. Losses at the gene ends were 2 bases for V and 3 bases for J; bases not matched to a gene: 6. The CDR3 spells CASSFFRGREETQYF. The CDR3 bases are TGCGCCAGCAGCTTCTTCAGGGGGCGCGAAGAGACCCAGTACTTC.

This clonotype appeared many times. V and J are TRBV5-1 and TRBJ2-2; possibly TRBD2 for D (5 bases). Germline V gene sequence: CDR1 SGHRS, CDR2 YFSETQ. The CDR3 loop spans 15 amino acids. Trimming removed 0 bases at V and 5 bases at J, with 11 bases between. CDR3 region: CASSLDMSGTGELFF. The CDR3 DNA follows: TGCGCCAGCAGCTTGGACATGTCGGGAACCGGGGAGCTGTTTTTT.

Points on this clonotype: This clone may be a read error of a much larger clone one base away. Lacking the conserved final phenylalanine or tryptophan, this CDR3 likely reflects a read error. This chain uses TRBV29-1 with TRBJ1-2, with a tentative D call TRBD1 (5 bases). V lost 5 bases to trimming and J lost 7 bases, with 14 bases between them. The CDR3 consists of 12 residues. Germline V gene lookup returns CDR1 SQVTM and CDR2 ANQGSEA. CDR3 DNA: TGCAGCGTTAACAGGCGTTTGTCTGGCTACACCCTC. Translating it yields CSVNRRLSGYTL.

There are many counts of this clonotype. V is TRBV29-1 and J is TRBJ2-3; D is undetermined. The CDR3 has 12 amino acids. Germline V gene lookup returns CDR1 SQVTM and CDR2 ANQGSEA. V lost 4 bases and J lost 9, with 14 bases in between. This CDR3 reads CSVGAAVITQYF. The CDR3 DNA sequence: TGCAGCGTTGGGGCCGCCGTCATCACGCAGTATTTT.

This clonotype was recorded many times. The V and J genes are TRBV5-1 and TRBJ1-2; TRBD1 is a possible D gene (5 bases). The germline V and J ends were trimmed by 0 bases and 5 bases, with 11 bases remaining between them. Per germline, CDR1 SGHRS and CDR2 YFSETQ. The CDR3 contains 14 residues. The CDR3: CASSLEDKIYGYTF. DNA for the CDR3: TGCGCCAGCAGCTTGGAGGACAAAATATATGGCTACACCTTC.

Ten or more counts support this clonotype. The chain employs TRBV29-1 and TRBJ2-2; maybe TRBD1 (5 bases). The germline V gene has CDR1 SQVTM and CDR2 ANQGSEA. There are 14 residues in the CDR3. Trimming shortened V by 2 bases and J by 1 base, and 8 bases separated the two germline ends. The CDR3 reads CSVEQGLNTGELFF. The CDR3 DNA sequence: TGCAGCGTTGAACAGGGATTGAACACCGGGGAGCTGTTTTTT.